The 14 T cell receptor beta chains given below trace back to one sample, sequenced in a study of T cells in tumors after PD-1 blockade. Using immunoSEQ multiplex PCR, the repertoire was profiled, and TCRdb retains in-frame clones only, with some absent. The table lists 45,000 or so clones, more than 60% of them singletons. The material sequenced was PBMCs, taken before anti-PD-1 therapy. The receptors were sampled from a human donor with advanced basal cell or squamous cell carcinoma (not recorded which).

This sequence joins TRBV20-1 and TRBJ2-7, with 11 bases aligning to TRBD2. The CDR3 runs to 14 residues. CDR1 DFQATT and CDR2 SNEGSKA come from the germline V gene (reference sequence). The trim removed 3 bases at V and 4 bases at J, leaving 5 bases unmatched. CDR3 region: CSASSTSGKYEQYF. CDR3 coding DNA: TGCAGTGCTAGTTCGACTAGCGGGAAATACGAGCAGTACTTC.

This sequence joins TRBV6-1 and TRBJ2-2, with D possibly called TRBD1 or TRBD2 (6 bases each). V was shortened by 2 bases and J by 6 bases, with 7 bases between the two germline ends. Germline V gene lookup returns CDR1 MNHNS and CDR2 SASEGT. This CDR3 has 13 amino acids. In DNA form, the CDR3 reads TGTGCCAGCAGTGAACGGGGGCCCGGGGAGCTGTTTTTT. Protein sequence: CASSERGPGELFF.

The chain couples TRBV4-2 to TRBJ2-5; D perhaps matches TRBD1 (6 bases). Germline V lookup: CDR1 LGHNA, CDR2 YNFKEQ. The CDR3 is made up of 16 amino acids. V was clipped by 0 bases and J by 6 bases, with 17 bases between them. CDR3 DNA: TGTGCCAGCAGCCAAGAGCCCACAGGGAGCGCGAAGACCCAGTACTTC. This sequence encodes CASSQEPTGSAKTQYF.

The chain is built from TRBV4-1 and TRBJ2-1; 8 bases match TRBD2. V lost 3 bases, J lost 4 bases, and 5 bases stayed unmatched. This CDR3 comprises 15 residues. Germline V CDR1 and CDR2: MGHRA, YSYEKL. CDR3 sequence reads: CASSQERELYNEQFF. The CDR3 DNA sequence: TGCGCCAGCAGCCAGGAGCGGGAGCTTTACAATGAGCAGTTCTTC.

This clone was observed a few times. J is TRBJ2-2 and V is TRBV6-6; TRBD2 might be the D (6 bases). V gave up 6 bases and J gave up 4 bases, with 15 bases separating them. CDR1 and CDR2 (germline): MNHNY, SVGAGI (reference sequence). The CDR3 is made up of 15 amino acids. Here the CDR3 DNA reads TGTGCCAGCAGGGAGGGCGGACTCTCCACCGGGGAGCTGTTTTTT. It is translated as CASREGGLSTGELFF.

As DNA, the CDR3 is TGTGCCAGCAGCTCGGGAGGGGGGTACACCGGGGAGCTGTTTTTT. It translates to CASSSGGGYTGELFF. V and J are TRBV3-1 (or the pseudogene TRBV3-2) and TRBJ2-2; 8 bases line up with TRBD2. The CDR3 contains 15 residues. Per germline, CDR1 LGHDT and CDR2 YNNKEL (reference sequence). Losses at the gene ends were 5 bases for V and 3 bases for J; bases not matched to a gene: 5.

This clone appeared many times. This sequence joins TRBV4-1 and TRBJ2-7, with a weak D call TRBD1 (6 bases). The V end lost 0 bases, the J end lost 2 bases, and 17 bases lay between the germline ends. This CDR3 has 17 residues. Germline CDR1 MGHRA, CDR2 YSYEKL. The CDR3 nucleotides are TGCGCCAGCAGCCAAGACTATCAGACAGGCTATCCCTACGAGCAGTACTTC. Translation: CASSQDYQTGYPYEQYF.

The chain carries TRBV11-3 and TRBJ2-1, with TRBD2 matching over 10 bases. From germline, CDR1 is SGHNT and CDR2 YENEEA. This CDR3 contains 17 residues. The V and J ends lost 0 bases and 4 bases, in that order; junction bases with no gene match: 6. The CDR3 nucleotides read TGTGCCAGCAGCTTAGAAGCACTAGCGGGACCATACAATGAGCAGTTCTTC. Translation gives CASSLEALAGPYNEQFF.

The chain joins TRBV7-2 to TRBJ1-4; D unclear. V gave up 5 bases and J gave up 2 bases, with 9 bases separating them. Germline V gene sequence: CDR1 SGHTA, CDR2 FQGNSA. The CDR3 is 14 amino acids. CDR3: CASSRVRTNEKLFF. The DNA of the CDR3 is TGTGCCAGCAGCAGGGTTCGGACTAATGAAAAACTGTTTTTT.

The chain is built from TRBV19 and TRBJ1-2, with 7 bases aligning to TRBD1. Germline CDR1 and CDR2: LNHDA and SQIVND (reference sequence). The CDR3 contains 15 residues. The V segment lost 5 bases and the J segment 3 bases; nucleotides outside the gene matches: 9. The CDR3 here is CASSARQGAYYGYTF. The DNA of the CDR3 is TGTGCCAGTAGTGCAAGACAGGGCGCGTACTATGGCTACACCTTC.

The chain uses TRBV10-3 and TRBJ1-3, with 9 bases identical to TRBD1. Germline trimming cut 4 bases from V and 2 bases from J; bases unmatched to any gene: 9. Per germline, CDR1 ENHRY and CDR2 SYGVKD. The CDR3 sequence is 17 residues long. The CDR3 DNA reads as TGTGCCATCAGTGGAGGGACAGGGAGGTACCCTGGAAACACCATATATTTT. Protein product: CAISGGTGRYPGNTIYF.

The chain combines TRBV5-8 with TRBJ1-5; TRBD1 is a possible D gene (5 bases). Trimming took 2 bases from V and 1 from J, leaving 10 bases between them. Germline CDR1 reads SGHTS; CDR2 reads YDEGEE. This CDR3 has 15 amino acids. As DNA, the CDR3 is TGTGCCAGCAGCTTTCAGGGAATAAGCAATCAGCCCCAGCATTTT. Translated: CASSFQGISNQPQHF.

The chain carries TRBV24-1 and TRBJ2-7; no definite D call. The V gene lost 5 bases and the J gene lost 4 bases, with 11 bases spanning the gap. This CDR3 comprises 13 residues. From germline, CDR1 is KGHDR and CDR2 SFDVKD. CDR3: CATSAGKGYEQYF. CDR3 DNA sequence: TGTGCCACCAGTGCGGGTAAAGGGTACGAGCAGTACTTC.

This chain uses TRBV28 with TRBJ1-6, with D possibly being TRBD1 (5 bases). CDR1 is MDHEN, CDR2 SYDVKM, per germline. The CDR3 extends over 14 amino acids. Trimming took off 6 bases at V and 7 bases at J, with 13 bases between the two ends. CDR3 region: CASRPGLRNSPLHF. CDR3 DNA: TGTGCCAGCAGGCCGGGACTCCGGAATTCACCCCTCCACTTT.